This record covers a single TCR beta chain. Its antigen has not been determined. No much larger clone exists at a distance of one base, and base qualities are not known. TCRbeta CDR3 regions were amplified from genomic DNA using the immunoSEQ Assay, a bias-controlled multiplex PCR. In the authors' own workflow: The number of nucleated cells in each sample was estimated from the amplification of reference gene primers within the assay. To quantify the absolute abundance of each unique TCRbeta CDR3 rearrangement, sequence reads were collapsed and filtered. For each sample, productive Simpson clonality was calculated as the square root of Simpson's diversity index across productive rearrangements. Not all clones reach the TCRdb copy of this immuneACCESS table, which keeps in-frame sequences only. Checked studies attribute under half of the gap to unresolved V genes and leave the rest unexplained. V, J and clone size were drawn from that table, and D and trimming were deduced from the DNA. The sample has roughly 400,000 clones on record, approximately 89% of them singletons. 2.3% of the sample is taken by the ten largest.

The data were obtained in a study of blood T cell repertoires in COVID-19 (dated by TCRdb to the early 2020s). General notes on the study: Samples covering the acute and convalescent phases of COVID-19 were provided by collaborators in the United States, Italy and Spain. Subjects who had been exposed to COVID-19, were actively infected with it, or had recovered from it provided the deeply sampled blood TCRbeta repertoires that made up the dataset. Where available, HLA class I and class II types were taken from metadata supplied by the sample provider and were not determined by assay-based typing. The repertoires were released in a freely available public database intended as a resource for research on the immune response to SARS-CoV-2. The material from the prospective study consisted of cDNA or gDNA derived from T cells, B-cell-depleted T cells, or PBMCs. Samples were obtained from the ongoing ImmuneRACE study (first 160 participants) and from about 1,300 subjects provided by 6 global collaborators. Sample metadata almost always included a de-identified subject ID, COVID-19 status, age in years and sex. What the work shows at the level of the full study, not this receptor alone: How much clinical and demographic metadata was included differed by source and by participant, and the metadata was provided uncurated.

After removal of 3 bases from V and 8 bases from J, the junction retains 8 bases not matched to a gene. From a lookup of the germline V gene, CDR1 and CDR2 are KGHSY and FQNENV. The CDR3 sequence holds 16 residues, the cysteine and phenylalanine included. Only the CDR3 part of the read is kept: 48 bases, read in frame from the first base. In Seattle, one collaborating source enrolled patients while the infection was active and tracked those patients longitudinally over the course of disease. Collaborating institutions collected whole blood in K2EDTA tubes following their own protocols. Collaborator samples were shipped for TCRbeta analysis as frozen whole blood, isolated PBMCs, or DNA extracted from either sample type.

This TCR came from a woman aged 55-69 years with COVID-19, enrolled during active disease. The rearrangement joined TRBV16 to TRBJ2-1; 12 bases in the middle match TRBD2. Sequenced: peripheral blood. The CDR3 has the sequence CASSHPTSGGFDEQFF. The nucleotide sequence reads as follows: TGTGCCAGCAGCCACCCGACTAGCGGGGGTTTCGATGAGCAGTTCTTC.